Listed below are T cell receptor beta chains from one sample, sequenced in a study. TCRdb fed the multiplex PCR reads into MiXCR, producing one record per CDR3 protein. Of over 2,000 distinct CDR3 sequences listed, roughly 2.2% are singletons. Material: tumor-infiltrating Tregs sorted from the breast tumor. These receptors all come from a female donor with breast cancer. Each CDR3 is given with its conserved first and last residue. D genes are given only for firm matches. Sizes are listed as once, few, many or a size class.

TRBV12-3/TRBV12-4	medium-sized	.	TRBJ1-2	TGTGCCAGCAGTCCACAGGGTAACTATGGCTACACCTTC	CASSPQGNYGYTF
TRBV12-3/TRBV12-4	medium-sized	TRBD1	TRBJ1-2	TGTGCCAGCAGTTTGAGACAGGGCCCTAACTATGGCTACACCTTC	CASSLRQGPNYGYTF
TRBV12-3/TRBV12-4	medium-sized	.	TRBJ1-2	TGTGCCAGCAGCCCCAGTGCGTTCAGGGTCTATGGCTACACCTTC	CASSPSAFRVYGYTF
TRBV12-3/TRBV12-4	medium-sized	.	TRBJ1-2	TGTGCCAGCAGTTTAGGTCGAAGCCACACAAATGGCTACACCTTC	CASSLGRSHTNGYTF
TRBV12-3/TRBV12-4	medium-sized	.	TRBJ1-2	TGTGCCAGCAGTTTAGAGGGGCAGGGCTACACCTTC	CASSLEGQGYTF
TRBV12-3/TRBV12-4	medium-sized	.	TRBJ1-2	TGTGCCAGCAGTTTAGGACAGACTAACTATGGCTACACCTTC	CASSLGQTNYGYTF
TRBV12-3/TRBV12-4	large	.	TRBJ1-2	TGTGCCAGCAGTTTAAAGGCTAACTATGGCTACACCTTC	CASSLKANYGYTF
TRBV12-3/TRBV12-4	medium-sized	.	TRBJ1-2	TGTGCCAGCAGCTACCTTCGGGTGGTGGGCTACACCTTC	CASSYLRVVGYTF
TRBV12-3/TRBV12-4	medium-sized	.	TRBJ1-2	TGTGCCAGCGGACCCACCCTTGACTATGGCTACACCTTC	CASGPTLDYGYTF
TRBV12-3/TRBV12-4	medium-sized	TRBD1	TRBJ1-2	TGTGCCAGCAGTTCCGCCGGGACAGTTAACTATGGCTACACCTTC	CASSSAGTVNYGYTF
TRBV12-3/TRBV12-4	medium-sized	.	TRBJ1-2	TGTGCCAGCAGTTTAAGGAACTATGGCTACACCTTC	CASSLRNYGYTF
TRBV12-3/TRBV12-4	medium-sized	TRBD1	TRBJ1-2	TGTGCCAGCATCCGGACAGGGAAGGCCTATGGCTACACCTTC	CASIRTGKAYGYTF
TRBV12-3/TRBV12-4	medium-sized	.	TRBJ1-2	TGTGCCAGCAGTTTTGCCGGCTATGGCTACACCTTC	CASSFAGYGYTF
TRBV12-3/TRBV12-4	medium-sized	.	TRBJ1-2	TGTGCCAGCAGTCTGGAGACCCTAGCTAACTATGGCTACACCTTC	CASSLETLANYGYTF
TRBV12-3/TRBV12-4	medium-sized	.	TRBJ1-2	TGTGCCAGCAGTCAATTGACAACAGGAAACTATGGCTACACCTTC	CASSQLTTGNYGYTF
TRBV12-3/TRBV12-4	medium-sized	.	TRBJ1-2	TGTGCCAGCAGTTTCAGCTATGGCTACACCTTC	CASSFSYGYTF
TRBV12-3/TRBV12-4	medium-sized	.	TRBJ1-2	TGTGCCAGCTCCCTGGGGTTTCGAGCCTATGGCTACACCTTC	CASSLGFRAYGYTF
TRBV12-3/TRBV12-4	medium-sized	.	TRBJ1-2	TGTGCCAGCAGTTTGCAGGGGCGCATTGGCGGCTACACCTTC	CASSLQGRIGGYTF
TRBV12-3/TRBV12-4	medium-sized	.	TRBJ1-2	TGTGCCAGCACCAGGACAGAAAACTATGGCTACACCTTC	CASTRTENYGYTF
TRBV12-3/TRBV12-4	medium-sized	.	TRBJ1-2	TGTGCCAGCAGTAGCGGTTGGAACTATGGCTACACCTTC	CASSSGWNYGYTF